This TCR beta chain was sequenced during a study of tumor T cells in aggressive B-cell lymphoma. Germline CDR1 reads SGHAT; CDR2 reads FQNNGV. The CDR3 consists of 13 residues. Trimming stripped 4 bases from V and 1 base from J, with 7 bases between. The method was immunoSEQ multiplex PCR; TCRdb's version includes in-frame clones alone and lacks a portion of them. Of 10,000 or so clones detected, about 82% appear once; the ten largest clones hold approximately 4.3%. This chain uses TRBV11-2 with TRBJ1-1; D unclear. Input material: tumor tissue. This sequence originates from an adult with diffuse large B cell lymphoma. The CDR3 DNA reads as TGTGCCAGCAGCTACGCGTGGAACACTGAAGCTTTCTTT. Protein: CASSYAWNTEAFF. Based on the CDR3 plus reference TRBV11-2 and TRBJ1-1, the full variable domain is EAGVAQSPRYKIIEKRQSVAFWCNPISGHATLYWYQQILGQGPKLLIQFQNNGVVDDSQLPKDRFSAERLKGVDSTLKIQPAKLEDSAVYLCASSYAWNTEAFFGQGTRLTVV.